Given below is one T cell receptor beta chain in context. It has no known antigen specificity. No base qualities exist here, and no much larger clone lies one base off it. V is pared back by 4 bases and J by 2 bases, with 15 bases lying between the germline termini. In the germline V gene, CDR1 corresponds to MNHNS and CDR2 to SASEGT. Measured from the cysteine to the phenylalanine, the CDR3 is 16 residues long. Only the CDR3 DNA is retained, 48 bases long and in frame from the first base. This sample is part of a study of beta chain features in type 1 diabetes (dated by TCRdb to the late 2010s). With respect to the entire study: No differences in mean age, gender distribution, total cell number or subset yield were found between patients and healthy donors. The study compared the TCRB repertoires of sorted circulating CD4+ T cell subsets in recently diagnosed type 1 diabetes patients with those in matched healthy donors. A total of 90 million to 130 million sorted cells were examined across all samples, and a strong correlation was observed between cell number per subset and RNA yield. Naive and central memory subsets were obtained from all 30 or so donors, but regulatory and stem cell-like memory subsets were isolated from only 8 patients and roughly eight healthy donors.

From each donor, a single peripheral blood sample of approximately 0.11 L on average was drawn into heparinised tubes. Naive, central memory, regulatory and stem cell-like memory CD4+ T cells were sorted on a BD FACSAria II using a panel including CD45RO, CCR7, CD25, CD127, CD95 and CD27. All sorted populations exceeded 95% purity. PBMCs were isolated right away by Lymphoprep density gradient centrifugation and were stained directly, without culture. So that batch effects would be minimized, each experiment stained and sorted samples in pairs, pairing one healthy donor with one patient. The entire amount of isolated RNA was reverse transcribed using the High Capacity cDNA Reverse Transcription Kit, so the sequenced TCRB transcripts were expressed ones. Deep immunoSEQ sequencing was performed on naive, central memory and regulatory T cell samples, with an average of around 3.5 million total reads per sample. Sorted cells were lysed in RLT buffer, and RNA was extracted using DNase-treated RNeasy Micro or Mini kits according to cell number. To prevent cross-contamination, each cell subset was processed individually, whereas patient and healthy donor samples were processed jointly. The immunoSEQ multiplex PCR was used to amplify TCRB sequences from cDNA, generating 87-bp fragments that spanned the CDR3 region. Sequencing of the amplicons was done on the Illumina HiSeq platform. The published analysis was carried out like this. Synthetic template baselines were used to correct PCR bias computationally, reads within Hamming distance 2 were collapsed together, and singletons that could not be merged were discarded. Reads were aligned to IMGT to assign V, D and J genes, CDR3 length, and insertions or deletions at six rearrangement sites. Within each subset, clonotype counts were normalized to the number of sorted cells before true diversity and Gini coefficients were calculated with the tcR R package. Repertoire sharing was quantified using the overlap coefficient calculated on TCRB nucleotide sequences. TCRdb stores this immuneACCESS table with in-frame sequences only. Part of the clones is absent; in the studies checked, under half of the shortfall reflects unresolved V genes, and no reason is known for the rest. V, J and clone size were drawn from that table, and D and trimming were deduced from the DNA. This sample lists around 200,000 clones; approximately 13% were detected once. The ten largest clones add up to approximately 0.62% of the sample.

Study-level results and caveats: Shorter templates might have been favored by PCR, but patient and control samples were amplified and corrected together, so both groups would have been affected equally by any skew. Patients with type 1 diabetes made fewer insertions and deleted more nucleotides at VDJ recombination sites, implying thymic rearrangement abnormalities. Only small numbers of individuals were included in the HLA sub-analyses, which left unresolved whether HLA type had any influence on TCRB rearrangement. Naive, central memory and regulatory TCRB repertoires appeared to be more alike among patients than among healthy donors. A moderate but significant shortening of TCRB CDR3 length was observed in type 1 diabetes patients in all four CD4+ subsets. Because cDNA was sequenced instead of genomic DNA, highly expressing activated cells could be over-represented, though the groups showed no difference in activation or CD3 levels.

The receptor comes from a woman aged 18-30 years in good health. The chain couples TRBV6-1 to TRBJ1-5; the D gene identity is not certain. Sequenced input: central memory CD4+ T cells from blood. The CDR3 is CASSGGGILGNQPQHF. The sequenced DNA: TGTGCCAGCAGTGGCGGAGGTATTTTGGGCAATCAGCCCCAGCATTTT.